These T cell receptor beta chains were read from a single sample in a study of tissue T cells after allogeneic stem cell transplantation. Data came from immunoSEQ multiplex PCR; TCRdb stores just in-frame clones and leaves some out. This sample has under 3,500 clones; less than 65% occur once, and the top ten carry 22%. Sequenced material: jejunal tissue, taken at autopsy. All receptors come from an older male patient with steroid-refractory graft-versus-host disease after an allogeneic stem cell transplant. Part of the T cells may come from the graft donor. Both conserved end residues are part of each CDR3. Each record gives: J gene, V gene, D gene, clone size, CDR3 protein, CDR3 DNA. D genes are given only for firm matches. Only some rows state a clone size, as once, few, many or a class for expanded clones.

TRBJ2-2,TRBV5-1,TRBD1,-,CASSQRQGSGGELFF,TGCGCCAGCAGCCAAAGACAGGGGTCGGGCGGGGAGCTGTTTTTT
TRBJ1-6,TRBV14,TRBD1,-,CASSRTPGQTSPLHF,TGTGCCAGCAGCCGAACCCCGGGACAGACCTCACCCCTCCACTTT
TRBJ2-7,TRBV10-3,TRBD2,-,CAISEAGGGSYEQYF,TGTGCCATCAGTGAGGCGGGGGGGGGCTCCTACGAGCAGTACTTC
TRBJ2-5,TRBV5-1,-,-,CASREAETQYF,TGCGCCAGCAGGGAGGCAGAGACCCAGTACTTC
TRBJ1-2,TRBV5-6,TRBD1,-,CASSLAGTGYGYTF,TGTGCCAGCAGCTTGGCCGGGACAGGGTATGGCTACACCTTC
TRBJ2-2,TRBV9,TRBD1,few,CASSVGLRTGANTGELFF,TGTGCCAGCAGCGTTGGGTTGAGGACAGGGGCGAACACCGGGGAGCTGTTTTTT
TRBJ1-1,TRBV18,-,-,CASLAGQLNTEAFF,TGTGCCAGTCTAGCGGGACAATTGAACACTGAAGCTTTCTTT
TRBJ1-1,TRBV27,TRBD1,-,CARGTDRQGEAFF,TGTGCCAGGGGGACCGACCGACAGGGGGAAGCTTTCTTT
TRBJ2-1,TRBV27,-,-,CASSLGEGRLSYNEQFF,TGTGCCAGCAGTTTAGGGGAAGGACGTCTCTCCTACAATGAGCAGTTCTTC
TRBJ1-1,TRBV7-2,TRBD1,-,CASSPGQHTEAFF,TGTGCCAGCAGCCCGGGACAGCACACTGAAGCTTTCTTT
TRBJ2-2,TRBV11-2,TRBD1,-,CASSFGTGVMGGELFF,TGTGCCAGCAGCTTCGGGACAGGGGTTATGGGCGGGGAGCTGTTTTTT
TRBJ1-5,TRBV7-8,TRBD1,-,CATGGGARSNQPQHF,TGTGCCACAGGGGGAGGGGCGCGGAGCAATCAGCCCCAGCATTTT
TRBJ2-1,TRBV11-2,-,medium-sized,CASSFNVYLGEQFF,TGTGCCAGCAGCTTTAACGTGTACTTAGGTGAGCAGTTCTTC
TRBJ2-7,TRBV7-2,-,few,CASSRFYEQYF,TGTGCCAGCAGCCGATTCTACGAGCAGTACTTC
TRBJ2-4,TRBV29-1,-,few,CSVEFRNIQYF,TGCAGCGTTGAGTTTAGGAACATTCAGTACTTC
TRBJ1-2,TRBV5-1,TRBD1,few,CASSSGQGYGYTF,TGCGCCAGCAGCTCCGGACAGGGGTATGGCTACACCTTC
TRBJ1-4,TRBV19,TRBD1,-,CASSKRGDRDEKLFF,TGTGCCAGTAGTAAGAGGGGGGACAGGGACGAAAAACTGTTTTTT
TRBJ2-1,TRBV5-5,TRBD1,-,CASSLYWGQGSYNEQFF,TGTGCCAGCAGCTTGTATTGGGGACAGGGGTCGTACAATGAGCAGTTCTTC
TRBJ1-6,TRBV19,-,-,CASSISDTGSNSPLHF,TGTGCCAGTAGTATATCCGATACAGGATCTAATTCACCCCTCCACTTT
TRBJ1-2,TRBV10-3,TRBD1,large,CAISRDRVSYGYTF,TGTGCCATCAGTAGAGACAGGGTGAGCTATGGCTACACCTTC
TRBJ2-1,TRBV7-3,-,-,CASSVPSENEQFF,TGTGCCAGCAGCGTCCCTAGTGAGAATGAGCAGTTCTTC
TRBJ1-1,TRBV4-1,-,-,CASSHLSFSRASTEAFF,TGCGCCAGCAGCCACCTTTCTTTCTCCAGGGCGAGCACTGAAGCTTTCTTT
TRBJ2-5,TRBV9,-,few,CASSLLSEVKETQYF,TGTGCCAGCAGCCTACTTAGTGAGGTAAAAGAGACCCAGTACTTC
TRBJ2-5,TRBV6-5,-,-,CASSLGVGKETQYF,TGTGCCAGCTCCCTCGGCGTGGGAAAAGAGACCCAGTACTTC